These T cell receptor beta chains were read from a single sample in a study of blood T cell repertoires in COVID-19. Assay: immunoSEQ multiplex PCR; the TCRdb copy retains only in-frame clones and omits some. The sample holds some 83,000 clones, more than 65% seen once. The sample comprised peripheral blood. The origin of the receptors is a man aged 50-60 years with acute or convalescent COVID-19. CDR3s include the opening cysteine and the closing phenylalanine or tryptophan. Fields, in order: clone size, V gene, D gene, J gene, CDR3 DNA, CDR3 protein. A D gene is named only where the DNA matches it firmly. The size entry is marked missing in some rows and otherwise reads once, few, many or a size class.

clone_size: -; v_call: TRBV24-1; d_call: TRBD2; j_call: TRBJ2-3; cdr3_nt: TGTGCCACCAGTGATCAAGCGGGAGGTTCCACAGATACGCAGTATTTT; cdr3_aa: CATSDQAGGSTDTQYF
clone_size: -; v_call: TRBV6-2/TRBV6-3; d_call: TRBD2; j_call: TRBJ2-5; cdr3_nt: TGTGCCAGCAGTTGGACTAGCTTCCGAGAGACCCAGTACTTC; cdr3_aa: CASSWTSFRETQYF
clone_size: -; v_call: TRBV6-1; d_call: -; j_call: TRBJ2-2; cdr3_nt: TGTGCCAGCAGTGATTATCAGGGTAGGACCGGGGAGCTGTTTTTT; cdr3_aa: CASSDYQGRTGELFF
clone_size: -; v_call: TRBV7-9; d_call: -; j_call: TRBJ1-1; cdr3_nt: TGTGCCAGCAGCTTAGACGGGATCACTGAAGCTTTCTTT; cdr3_aa: CASSLDGITEAFF
clone_size: -; v_call: TRBV7-9; d_call: TRBD1; j_call: TRBJ2-1; cdr3_nt: TGTGCCAGCAGCCCGGGGACAGCCGTTGGAACCTTGAATGAGCAGTTCTTC; cdr3_aa: CASSPGTAVGTLNEQFF
clone_size: -; v_call: TRBV9; d_call: TRBD2; j_call: TRBJ2-1; cdr3_nt: TGTGCCAGCAGCGTAGGGGTAGCGGGAGGGAGCTCCTACAATGAGCAGTTCTTC; cdr3_aa: CASSVGVAGGSSYNEQFF
clone_size: -; v_call: TRBV28; d_call: -; j_call: TRBJ2-7; cdr3_nt: TGTGCCAGCAGTTCTCAGGCCTACGAGCAGTACTTC; cdr3_aa: CASSSQAYEQYF
clone_size: once; v_call: TRBV9; d_call: TRBD1; j_call: TRBJ2-5; cdr3_nt: TGTGCCAGCAGCGCCGGGTTCGGGACAGGGGGCCCGGAGACCCAGTACTTC; cdr3_aa: CASSAGFGTGGPETQYF
clone_size: -; v_call: TRBV10-3; d_call: -; j_call: TRBJ1-1; cdr3_nt: TGTGCCATCAGTGACGGGGTGGGCACTGAAGCTTTCTTT; cdr3_aa: CAISDGVGTEAFF
clone_size: -; v_call: TRBV5-1; d_call: -; j_call: TRBJ1-1; cdr3_nt: TGCGCCAGCAGGCCCAGGGAGAACACTGAAGCTTTCTTT; cdr3_aa: CASRPRENTEAFF
clone_size: -; v_call: TRBV24-1; d_call: -; j_call: TRBJ2-3; cdr3_nt: TGTGCCACCAGTGACACAGGCCGGGACAAACTCACAGATACGCAGTATTTT; cdr3_aa: CATSDTGRDKLTDTQYF
clone_size: -; v_call: TRBV4-1; d_call: TRBD2; j_call: TRBJ2-3; cdr3_nt: TGCGCCAGCAGCCAACCAGCGGGAGTAGGGGATACGCAGTATTTT; cdr3_aa: CASSQPAGVGDTQYF
clone_size: -; v_call: TRBV30; d_call: -; j_call: TRBJ2-7; cdr3_nt: TGTGCCTGGAGTGAGCCAGGGGGGTACGAGCAGTACTTC; cdr3_aa: CAWSEPGGYEQYF
clone_size: few; v_call: TRBV6-6; d_call: TRBD2; j_call: TRBJ2-7; cdr3_nt: TGTGCCAGCAGTCAAACTACGACTAGCGGGAGCACCGAGCAGTACTTC; cdr3_aa: CASSQTTTSGSTEQYF
clone_size: -; v_call: TRBV7-2; d_call: -; j_call: TRBJ1-3; cdr3_nt: TGTGCCAGCAGCTCTCAGTACTCTGGAAACACCATATATTTT; cdr3_aa: CASSSQYSGNTIYF
clone_size: -; v_call: TRBV27; d_call: -; j_call: TRBJ1-2; cdr3_nt: TGTGCCAGCAGTTTCGGGTCGGGGGGCGGACACTATGGCTACACCTTC; cdr3_aa: CASSFGSGGGHYGYTF
clone_size: -; v_call: TRBV2; d_call: -; j_call: TRBJ1-1; cdr3_nt: TGTGCCAGCAGTACAGTCATGAACACTGAAGCTTTCTTT; cdr3_aa: CASSTVMNTEAFF
clone_size: -; v_call: TRBV7-9; d_call: TRBD1; j_call: TRBJ2-1; cdr3_nt: TGTGCCAGCAGCTTAGGGGACAGGGCCCACAATGAGCAGTTCTTC; cdr3_aa: CASSLGDRAHNEQFF
clone_size: -; v_call: TRBV6-5; d_call: -; j_call: TRBJ1-5; cdr3_nt: TGTGCCAGCAGTTACTCCAGCAGGGGTTTAAATCAGCCCCAGCATTTT; cdr3_aa: CASSYSSRGLNQPQHF
clone_size: -; v_call: TRBV2; d_call: TRBD1; j_call: TRBJ1-5; cdr3_nt: TGTGCCAGCAGTGAAGCGCGGTCAGGGGGCCGCCTAGGCTATAGCAATCAGCCCCAGCATTTT; cdr3_aa: CASSEARSGGRLGYSNQPQHF
clone_size: -; v_call: TRBV10-3; d_call: TRBD1; j_call: TRBJ2-5; cdr3_nt: TGTGCCATCAGTGAGGCACAGGGGGCGGTCACAGAGACCCAGTACTTC; cdr3_aa: CAISEAQGAVTETQYF
clone_size: -; v_call: TRBV27; d_call: -; j_call: TRBJ2-2; cdr3_nt: TGTGCCAGCAACCCTAGAGGGCTAGCGCACAGAACCGGGGAGCTGTTTTTT; cdr3_aa: CASNPRGLAHRTGELFF
clone_size: once; v_call: TRBV19; d_call: -; j_call: TRBJ2-7; cdr3_nt: TGTGCCACCTCGGCCGGGACATCCGTGGGGGAGCAGTACTTC; cdr3_aa: CATSAGTSVGEQYF